The T cell receptor beta chain described here comes from a study of blood T cell repertoires in COVID-19. Background on the study: T cells, B-cell-depleted T cells, or PBMCs supplied cDNA or gDNA.

Assignment of participants to cohorts was predicated upon participant-reported clinical history. Resolution of symptoms, clearance, or two negative PCRs was present in recovered Cohort 3 donors. J was trimmed by 3 bases and V by 4 bases; bases with no gene match: 8. Germline V lookup: CDR1 LGHDT, CDR2 YNNKEL (reference sequence). This CDR3 contains 16 residues. Per the study methods: Amplifying reference gene primers gave estimates of nucleated cell counts. The assay was immunoSEQ multiplex PCR, and TCRdb's table has in-frame clones only and misses some. V and J calls and clone size are copied from that table; D and trimming were computed from the DNA. The repertoire includes some 200,000 clones, 88% of them detected once, and roughly 2.7% sits in the top ten.

Sequenced material: PBMCs or T cells enriched from blood (not recorded which). The sequence derives from a woman aged 25-40 years who had recovered from COVID-19. The chain is built from TRBV3-1 (or the pseudogene TRBV3-2) and TRBJ2-3, with 9 positions matching TRBD2. The CDR3 loop reads CASSPSRGGFTDTQYF. In nucleotides, the CDR3 is TGTGCCAGCAGCCCATCGCGGGGGGGCTTTACAGATACGCAGTATTTT.